These T cell receptor beta chains were read from a single sample in a study of blood T cell repertoires in COVID-19. Using immunoSEQ multiplex PCR, the repertoire was profiled, and TCRdb retains in-frame clones only, with some absent. The table has fewer than 400,000 clones, over 90% seen once. Sequencing input: PBMCs or T cells enriched from blood (not recorded which). These receptors all stem from a woman aged 25-40 years who had been exposed to COVID-19. Both conserved end residues are part of each CDR3. A D gene is named only where the DNA matches it firmly. The listing skips clone size in some rows; elsewhere it reads once, few, many or a size class.

-,TRBJ1-2,TRBV7-8,TRBD1,TGTGCCAGCAGCTTAGGGGTGTTTCAGACAGGGTCACACTATGGCTACACCTTC,CASSLGVFQTGSHYGYTF
few,TRBJ2-5,TRBV6-5,-,TGTGCCAGCAGACGAACCCCGGGGGAGACCCAGTACTTC,CASRRTPGETQYF
-,TRBJ2-7,TRBV6-5,TRBD1,TGTGCCAGCAGTTACAGGACAGGGCCAGGCTACGAGCAGTACTTC,CASSYRTGPGYEQYF
-,TRBJ2-6,TRBV18,-,TGTGCCAGCTCACCCCCCCTTGGGGCCAACGTCCTGACTTTC,CASSPPLGANVLTF
-,TRBJ2-2,TRBV18,TRBD2,TGTGCCAGCTCACCTCCGGGACTAGCGGGGGGAAACACCGGGGAGCTGTTTTTT,CASSPPGLAGGNTGELFF
-,TRBJ1-2,TRBV6-5,-,TGTGCCAGCAGTTCCGGACCGGGGGTCTATGGCTACACCTTC,CASSSGPGVYGYTF
-,TRBJ2-2,TRBV5-4,-,TGTGCCAGCAGCTTCGACTCTAGCGTGAACACCGGGGAGCTGTTTTTT,CASSFDSSVNTGELFF
-,TRBJ1-2,TRBV6-2/TRBV6-3,-,TGTGCCAGCAGTTACCGGCAGGGTGATCTTCGGAACTATGGCTACACCTTC,CASSYRQGDLRNYGYTF
-,TRBJ1-5,TRBV5-8,-,TGTGCCAGCAGCACACCAATAGACACGAGGGACAATCAGCCCCAGCATTTT,CASSTPIDTRDNQPQHF
-,TRBJ1-2,TRBV6-6,-,TGTGCCAGCAGCGCAGACTCCTCCTATGGCTACACCTTC,CASSADSSYGYTF
-,TRBJ2-3,TRBV11-2,-,TGTGCCAGCAGCTTAGGAGGGACATCCGCAGATACGCAGTATTTT,CASSLGGTSADTQYF
-,TRBJ1-2,TRBV2,-,TGTGCCAGCAGTGAAGGGCCAGACTATGGCTACACCTTC,CASSEGPDYGYTF
once,TRBJ2-2,TRBV18,TRBD2,TGTGCCAGCTCGTCACTAGCGGGGCTGAACACCGGGGAGCTGTTTTTT,CASSSLAGLNTGELFF
-,TRBJ2-5,TRBV12-3/TRBV12-4,-,TGTGCCAGCAGTTTAGTTCCGGGGACCCAGTACTTC,CASSLVPGTQYF
-,TRBJ1-1,TRBV9,-,TGTGCCAGCAGCGTAGGAGGGAGAATGAACACTGAAGCTTTCTTT,CASSVGGRMNTEAFF
-,TRBJ1-1,TRBV5-1,TRBD1,TGCGCCAGCAGCTCACGGACAGGGGGAGATACTGAAGCTTTCTTT,CASSSRTGGDTEAFF
-,TRBJ2-7,TRBV7-9,-,TGTGCCAGCAGCGGGGGCTCAGGGGCCTACGAGCAGTACTTC,CASSGGSGAYEQYF
-,TRBJ2-7,TRBV29-1,-,TGCAGCGTTGTGGGGGGACCGACCTACGAGCAGTACTTC,CSVVGGPTYEQYF
-,TRBJ1-2,TRBV5-5,-,TGTGCCAGCAGCCTGTCCGGGGTGCGAGGCTACACCTTC,CASSLSGVRGYTF
-,TRBJ2-5,TRBV3-1/TRBV3-2,TRBD1,TGTGCCAGCAGCCTGGTGGGGACAGCACAAGAGACCCAGTACTTC,CASSLVGTAQETQYF
-,TRBJ2-2,TRBV5-1,-,TGCGCCAGCAGCTTACAGGTCGGGGGGGAGCTGTTTTTT,CASSLQVGGELFF
-,TRBJ2-3,TRBV4-2,TRBD2,TGTGCCAGCAGCCAAGATTCATTTTTGCGGGGGGTGGATACGCAGTATTTT,CASSQDSFLRGVDTQYF
-,TRBJ2-7,TRBV19,TRBD1,TGTGCCAGTAGTATCCTCGGGACAGGGGAGTACGAGCAGTACTTC,CASSILGTGEYEQYF
-,TRBJ2-4,TRBV4-1,TRBD2,TGCGCCAGCAGCCAAGCCGGTAGCGGGGATAAAAACATTCAGTACTTC,CASSQAGSGDKNIQYF
-,TRBJ2-3,TRBV24-1,TRBD1,TGTGCCACCAGTGATTTGCCAGGGACAGCGAGCACAGATACGCAGTATTTT,CATSDLPGTASTDTQYF
-,TRBJ1-3,TRBV3-1/TRBV3-2,-,TGTGCCAGCAGCCAATCAGAGGGAGGAAACACCATATATTTT,CASSQSEGGNTIYF
once,TRBJ2-7,TRBV10-3,-,TGTGCCATCAACCAGGGGACCGCCCTCTCCGAGCAGTACTTC,CAINQGTALSEQYF
-,TRBJ2-1,TRBV6-5,TRBD1,TGTGCCAGCAGTCCCGGGGACAGGGGGCTTAGTGAGCAGTTCTTC,CASSPGDRGLSEQFF
-,TRBJ1-5,TRBV6-5,-,TGTGCCAGCAGTTACTCGGGCATCAGCAATCAGCCCCAGCATTTT,CASSYSGISNQPQHF
-,TRBJ1-6,TRBV19,TRBD1,TGTGCCACCGGGACAGGGGTTCAGGATTCACCCCTCCACTTT,CATGTGVQDSPLHF
-,TRBJ2-3,TRBV5-1,-,TGCGCCAGCAGCACCGGAGGGAGAACAGATACGCAGTATTTT,CASSTGGRTDTQYF
-,TRBJ2-7,TRBV11-2,-,TGTGCCAGCAGCTCCAGACTGACTGGCGGTGGCTACGAGCAGTACTTC,CASSSRLTGGGYEQYF
-,TRBJ2-5,TRBV5-6,-,TGTGCCAGCAGCTTGGGAGTCGAGGAGACCCAGTACTTC,CASSLGVEETQYF
-,TRBJ1-5,TRBV18,TRBD1,TGTGCCAGCTCAATACCGGGACAGGACAATCAGCCCCAGCATTTT,CASSIPGQDNQPQHF
-,TRBJ1-2,TRBV29-1,TRBD1,TGCAGCGCTTACGGACAGGGAAGCTATGGCTACACCTTC,CSAYGQGSYGYTF
-,TRBJ1-2,TRBV27,-,TGTGCCAGCAGTACAGGACGTGCTAACTATGGCTACACCTTC,CASSTGRANYGYTF
-,TRBJ2-5,TRBV14,-,TGTGCCAGCAGCCAAGGGGTCGGGGGGCCGGTAGAGACCCAGTACTTC,CASSQGVGGPVETQYF
-,TRBJ1-1,TRBV5-1,-,TGCGCCAGCAGCCCAGGGGCATACACTGAAGCTTTCTTT,CASSPGAYTEAFF
-,TRBJ1-2,TRBV27,TRBD1,TGTGCCAGCAGCCGGACAGGGCCAAACTATGGCTACACCTTC,CASSRTGPNYGYTF
few,TRBJ2-7,TRBV19,-,TGTGCCAGTAGTATCGGACAGTTCTCCTACGAGCAGTACTTC,CASSIGQFSYEQYF
-,TRBJ1-1,TRBV9,-,TGTGCCAGCAGCGTCGACAGAGCGCCTGAAGCTTTCTTT,CASSVDRAPEAFF
-,TRBJ1-3,TRBV9,-,TGTGCCAGCAGCGTCGGGACACTCTCTGGAAACACCATATATTTT,CASSVGTLSGNTIYF